This T cell receptor (beta chain) was sequenced in a study of blood T cell repertoires in COVID-19. Study details: Italy, Spain and the United States were the sources of the convalescent and acute COVID-19 samples. PBMCs, B-cell-depleted T cells, or T cells provided the cDNA or gDNA that made up the material.

V was cut by 5 bases and J by 8 bases, with 9 bases left in between. The CDR3 is 12 residues long. Germline V gene sequence: CDR1 MNHEY, CDR2 SVGEGT. Authors' methods: Amplification with reference gene primers provided the estimates of nucleated cell counts. Here immunoSEQ multiplex PCR was the method, and the copy in TCRdb shows in-frame clones only, minus some. That table furnishes V, J and clone size, whereas the DNA furnished D and trimming. The data contain more than 85,000 clones, 70% to 90% of them singletons. V and J are TRBV6-2 or TRBV6-3 and TRBJ1-4; no clear D. This TCR derives from a woman aged 80 or older with acute or convalescent COVID-19. Sequences were obtained from peripheral blood. CDR3 sequence: CASSQPREKLFF. CDR3 sequence (DNA): TGTGCCAGCAGTCAACCCAGAGAAAAACTGTTTTTT.